These 18 T cell receptor beta chains came from one sample sequenced in a study of cytomegalovirus exposure and HLA in healthy donors. PCR primers comprised 60 Vbeta and 13 Jbeta primers. Sequenced by immunoSEQ multiplex PCR; TCRdb stores in-frame clones only, minus some. The table has about 170,000 clones, around 74% seen once. The specimen sequenced was PBMCs. Source of these receptors: a female donor in good health and CMV-seronegative.

This sequence joins TRBV11-3 and TRBJ2-7; D is unclear. The CDR3 is made up of 14 amino acids. Germline V CDR1 and CDR2: SGHNT, YENEEA. V dropped 1 base and J dropped 1 base, with 8 bases sitting between them. The DNA for the CDR3 is TGTGCCAGCAGCTTAGGGCCCAGATCCTACGAGCAGTACTTC. It yields the protein CASSLGPRSYEQYF.

The chain employs TRBV7-2 and TRBJ1-3, with D uncertain. The CDR3 sequence is 18 residues long. The ends were cut back, 5 bases at V and 0 bases at J, with 20 bases in the middle. Germline V gives CDR1 SGHTA, CDR2 FQGNSA. CDR3 DNA: TGTGCCAGCAGCCGAGGGATGGCAGCTCTTAGCTCTGGAAACACCATATATTTT. It encodes CASSRGMAALSSGNTIYF.

The table lists this clone with a count of one. The CDR3: CAWSKGSRSYEQYF. The DNA for the CDR3 is TGTGCCTGGAGTAAGGGGTCGAGGTCCTACGAGCAGTACTTC. The V gene is TRBV30, the J gene TRBJ2-7, with D tentatively TRBD1 (5 bases). The CDR3 length is 14 residues. CDR1 and CDR2 from the germline V gene are GTSNPN and SVGIG (reference sequence). V was cut by 2 bases and J by 1 base, with 12 bases left in between. The whole variable domain, filled in from reference TRBV30 and TRBJ2-7, reads SQTIHQWPATLVQPVGSPLSLECTVEGTSNPNLYWYRQAAGRGLQLLFYSVGIGQISSEVPQNLSASRPQDRQFILSSKKLLLSDSGFYLCAWSKGSRSYEQYFGPGTRLTVT.

The chain is built from TRBV7-6 and TRBJ2-3; TRBD1 matches 7 bases. Losses at the gene ends were 4 bases for V and 6 bases for J; bases not matched to a gene: 7. Germline CDR1 reads SGHVS; CDR2 reads FNYEAQ. The CDR3 is 14 residues long. As DNA, the CDR3 is TGTGCCAGCAGCTCCTTTAGGGACAGCGATACGCAGTATTTT. It codes for CASSSFRDSDTQYF. The full variable domain, its missing parts supplied by reference TRBV7-6 and TRBJ2-3, is GAGVSQSPRYKVTKRGQDVALRCDPISGHVSLYWYRQALGQGPEFLTYFNYEAQQDKSGLPNDRFSAERPEGSISTLTIQRTEQRDSAMYRCASSSFRDSDTQYFGPGTRLTVL.

The V gene is TRBV10-3, the J gene TRBJ1-4, with a possible D match to TRBD1 (6 bases). Germline-derived CDR1 and CDR2 are ENHRY and SYGVKD. This CDR3 region has 14 residues. Trimming left V 5 bases short and J 5 bases short, with 12 bases between. In DNA, the CDR3 is TGTGCCATCAGTCCAGGACAGAGCAATGAAAAACTGTTTTTT. It yields the protein CAISPGQSNEKLFF.

The V call is TRBV18, the J call TRBJ2-2; 11 bases fit TRBD2. The trim removed 0 bases at V and 4 bases at J, leaving 4 bases unmatched. The CDR3 contains 17 residues. Germline V gene lookup returns CDR1 KGHSH and CDR2 LQKENI. CDR3 protein: CASSPPNSGRATGELFF. Here the CDR3 DNA reads TGTGCCAGCTCACCACCTAATAGCGGGAGGGCCACCGGGGAGCTGTTTTTT. Variable domain in full (rest from reference TRBV18 and TRBJ2-2): NAGVMQNPRHLVRRRGQEARLRCSPMKGHSHVYWYRQLPEEGLKFMVYLQKENIIDESGMPKERFSAEFPKEGPSILRIQQVVRGDSAAYFCASSPPNSGRATGELFFGEGSRLTVL.

This chain uses TRBV4-3 with TRBJ1-4; the D gene is possibly TRBD1 (5 bases). The germline V gene encodes CDR1 LGHNA and CDR2 YSLEER. This CDR3 region has 15 residues. Trimming stripped 3 bases from V and 4 bases from J, with 12 bases between. In DNA, the CDR3 is TGCGCCAGCAGCCAGGGGGGTAGGGGTAATGAAAAACTGTTTTTT. Translated: CASSQGGRGNEKLFF.

The V and J genes are TRBV19 and TRBJ1-4; the match to TRBD1 covers 9 bases. The CDR3 is 15 residues long. From germline, CDR1 is LNHDA and CDR2 SQIVND (reference sequence). With 4 bases clipped from V and 7 bases from J, the junction kept 7 bases outside the gene matches. CDR3 region: CASSTIQGAGEKLFF. For the CDR3, the DNA is TGTGCCAGTAGTACGATACAGGGGGCGGGTGAAAAACTGTTTTTT.

The J gene is TRBJ1-5, the V gene TRBV20-1, with 8 positions matching TRBD1. Germline V gene lookup returns CDR1 DFQATT and CDR2 SNEGSKA (reference sequence). The CDR3 has 11 residues. Trimming took 6 bases from V and 6 from J; bases not matched to a gene: 1. The DNA for the CDR3 is TGCAGTGCCGACAGGGGTCAGCCCCAGCATTTT. Translating gives CSADRGQPQHF.

The V call is TRBV28, the J call TRBJ2-1, with TRBD1 identical over 7 bases. This CDR3 comprises 14 residues. Unmatched junction bases numbered 8, after V lost 9 bases and J lost 3 bases. In germline, CDR1 is MDHEN, CDR2 SYDVKM. The CDR3 DNA is TGTGCCAGTCTATCCGGGACAGTCTACAATGAGCAGTTCTTC. Its protein is CASLSGTVYNEQFF.

This chain uses TRBV7-8 with TRBJ2-7, with a weak D call TRBD2 (5 bases). Germline V gene data show CDR1 as SGHVS and CDR2 as FQNEAQ. The V and J ends lost 5 bases and 0 bases respectively, with 14 bases between them. There are 15 residues in the CDR3. In DNA, the CDR3 is TGTGCCAGCAGCACTCGGACCCGGGGCTCCTACGAGCAGTACTTC. Translated, it gives CASSTRTRGSYEQYF.

Here the CDR3 reads CASGLEIGRQDYGYTF. The DNA of the CDR3 is TGTGCTAGTGGTTTGGAAATCGGTCGACAGGACTATGGCTACACCTTC. This sequence joins TRBV12-5 and TRBJ1-2; D is possibly TRBD1 (6 bases). This CDR3 is 16 amino acids long. Germline-derived CDR1 and CDR2 are LGHNT and FRNRAP. V lost 1 base to trimming and J lost 3 bases, with 15 bases between them.

The chain couples TRBV29-1 to TRBJ2-1; TRBD2 is a possible D gene (6 bases). The CDR3 covers 12 residues. Looked up from germline, CDR1 is SQVTM and CDR2 is ANQGSEA. V was clipped by 3 bases and J by 14 bases, with 17 bases between them. CDR3: CSVEAGGAGEFF. In DNA, the CDR3 is TGCAGCGTTGAGGCCGGGGGAGCTGGGGAGTTCTTC.

The gene calls are TRBV7-2 and TRBJ2-3, with D perhaps matching TRBD1 (6 bases). Germline assignment: CDR1 SGHTA and CDR2 FQGNSA. This CDR3 has 16 residues. V was trimmed by 5 bases and J by 3 bases, leaving 18 bases between them. CDR3 DNA sequence: TGTGCCAGCAGCAAAGGGGACACCTGGACGACAGATACGCAGTATTTT. Protein: CASSKGDTWTTDTQYF.

The V call is TRBV4-2, the J call TRBJ1-6, with D possibly being TRBD1 (6 bases). The CDR3 covers 19 residues. Trimming stripped 0 bases from V and 1 base from J, with 16 bases between. The germline gives CDR1 LGHNA, CDR2 YNFKEQ. CDR3 DNA sequence: TGTGCCAGCAGCCAAGATCGGCAGGGGATGGGATCCTATAATTCACCCCTCCACTTT. The encoded protein is CASSQDRQGMGSYNSPLHF.

This chain's CDR3 is CASSHSGRHYGYTF. The CDR3 DNA is TGTGCCAGCAGCCACAGCGGACGGCACTATGGCTACACCTTC. The V and J genes are TRBV27 and TRBJ1-2, with D unclear. Germline V gene sequence: CDR1 MNHEY, CDR2 SMNVEV (reference sequence). V lost 6 bases, J lost 3 bases, and 14 bases lay in between. The CDR3 has 14 residues.

This chain connects TRBV4-1 to TRBJ1-6; D perhaps matches TRBD1 (5 bases). Germline CDR1 is MGHRA and CDR2 is YSYEKL. This CDR3 contains 18 residues. Trimming pared 1 base from V and 4 bases from J, leaving 17 bases between. The CDR3: CASSQGMGRGKYNSPLHF. DNA for the CDR3: TGCGCCAGCAGCCAAGGAATGGGACGGGGGAAATATAATTCACCCCTCCACTTT.

The chain uses TRBV9 and TRBJ2-1; TRBD2 aligns across 10 bases. Unmatched junction bases numbered 8, after V lost 4 bases and J lost 4 bases. This CDR3 spans 16 amino acids. From germline, CDR1 is SGDLS and CDR2 YYNGEE. The CDR3 region has the DNA TGTGCCAGCAGCCCCAGAGGTAGCGGGGGGTACAATGAGCAGTTCTTC. This sequence encodes CASSPRGSGGYNEQFF. Full variable domain (outside the CDR3, taken from reference TRBV9 and TRBJ2-1): DSGVTQTPKHLITATGQRVTLRCSPRSGDLSVYWYQQSLDQGLQFLIQYYNGEERAKGNILERFSAQQFPDLHSELNLSSLELGDSALYFCASSPRGSGGYNEQFFGPGTRLTVL.